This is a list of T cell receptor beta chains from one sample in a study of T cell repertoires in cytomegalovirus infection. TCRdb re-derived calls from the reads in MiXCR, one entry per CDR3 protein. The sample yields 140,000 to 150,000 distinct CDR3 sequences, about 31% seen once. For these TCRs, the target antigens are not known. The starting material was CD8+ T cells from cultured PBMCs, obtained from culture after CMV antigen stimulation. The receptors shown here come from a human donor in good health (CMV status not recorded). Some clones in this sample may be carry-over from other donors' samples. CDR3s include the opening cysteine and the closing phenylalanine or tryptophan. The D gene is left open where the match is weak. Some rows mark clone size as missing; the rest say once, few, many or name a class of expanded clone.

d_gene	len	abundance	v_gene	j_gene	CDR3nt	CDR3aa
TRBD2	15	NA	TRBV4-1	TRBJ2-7	TGCGCCAGCAGCTACAGTGCGGGGGGAACCTACGAGCAGTACTTC	CASSYSAGGTYEQYF
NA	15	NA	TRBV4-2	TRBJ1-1	TGTGCCAGCAGCCAAGATTGGCCCACGAACACTGAAGCTTTCTTT	CASSQDWPTNTEAFF
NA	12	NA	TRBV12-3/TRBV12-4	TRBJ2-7	TGTGCCAGCAGTTTTAAGCTACGCGAGCAGTACTTC	CASSFKLREQYF
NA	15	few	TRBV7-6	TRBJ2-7	TGTGCCAGCAGCTGGGGGGCGGGGGCCGCCTACGAGCAGTACTTC	CASSWGAGAAYEQYF
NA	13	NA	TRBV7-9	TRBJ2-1	TGTGCCAGCAGCCAACGACAGTTCAATGAGCAGTTCTTC	CASSQRQFNEQFF
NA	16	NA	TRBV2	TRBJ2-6	TGTGCCAGCAGTGAATCCTTTATGGGCGGGGCCAACGTCCTGACTTTC	CASSESFMGGANVLTF
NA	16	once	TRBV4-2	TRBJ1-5	TGTGCCAGCAGCCAAGAAAGGGCAGTTAGCAATCAGCCCCAGCATTTT	CASSQERAVSNQPQHF
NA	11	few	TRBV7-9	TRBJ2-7	TGTGCCAGCAGCTTCGCGTACGAGCAGTACTTC	CASSFAYEQYF
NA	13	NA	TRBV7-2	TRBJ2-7	TGTGCCAGCAGCTTAATGGGATCCTACGAGCAGTACTTC	CASSLMGSYEQYF
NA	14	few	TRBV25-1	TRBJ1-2	TGTGCCAGCAGTGCTCCCGGGGACCTTTTTGGCTACACCTTC	CASSAPGDLFGYTF
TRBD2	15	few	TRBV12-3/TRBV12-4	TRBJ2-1	TGTGCCAGCAGTTTAGGGACTAGCGGGTTCAATGAGCAGTTCTTC	CASSLGTSGFNEQFF
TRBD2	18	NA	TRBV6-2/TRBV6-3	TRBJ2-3	TGTGCCAGCAGTTACCTTCTTAGCGGGGGGCCCCTCCGGGATACGCAGTATTTT	CASSYLLSGGPLRDTQYF
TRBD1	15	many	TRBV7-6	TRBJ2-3	TGTGCCAGCAGCCGGGACAGGGGAAACACAGATACGCAGTATTTT	CASSRDRGNTDTQYF
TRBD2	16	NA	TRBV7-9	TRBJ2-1	TGTGCCAGCAGCTTAGAGGGGACTAGCGGGGGACCTGAGCAGTTCTTC	CASSLEGTSGGPEQFF
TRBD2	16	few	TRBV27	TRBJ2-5	TGTGCCAGCAGTAGAGTAGCGGGGGAATACCAAGAGACCCAGTACTTC	CASSRVAGEYQETQYF
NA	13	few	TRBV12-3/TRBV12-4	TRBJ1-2	TGTGCCAGCAGTTTTGGGGTTGACTATGGCTACACCTTC	CASSFGVDYGYTF
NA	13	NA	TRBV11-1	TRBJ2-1	TGTGCCAGCAGCTTATGGCAGGGCTTTGAGCAGTTCTTC	CASSLWQGFEQFF
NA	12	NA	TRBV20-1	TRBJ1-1	TGCAGTGCTAGTGCAGCGAACACTGAAGCTTTCTTT	CSASAANTEAFF
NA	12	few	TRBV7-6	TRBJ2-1	TGTGCCAGCAGCCGGGGCTTTAATGAGCAGTTCTTC	CASSRGFNEQFF
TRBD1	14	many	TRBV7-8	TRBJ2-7	TGTGCCAGCAGCGCGGGACAGGGAGCCTACGAGCAGTACTTC	CASSAGQGAYEQYF
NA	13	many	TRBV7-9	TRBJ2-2	TGTGCCAGCAGCCACTCGAACACCGGGGAGCTGTTTTTT	CASSHSNTGELFF
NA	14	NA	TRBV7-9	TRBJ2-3	TGTGCCAGCAGCCAAGCTGGTCCGCAAGATACGCAGTATTTT	CASSQAGPQDTQYF
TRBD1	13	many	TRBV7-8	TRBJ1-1	TGTGCCATCAGACAGGGTATGAACACTGAAGCTTTCTTT	CAIRQGMNTEAFF
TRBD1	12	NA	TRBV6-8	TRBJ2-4	TGTGCCAGCCGACAGGGGGGAAACATTCAGTACTTC	CASRQGGNIQYF
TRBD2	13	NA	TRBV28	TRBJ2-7	TGTGCCAGCAGTTTCGGGAGGTCCTACGAGCAGTACTTC	CASSFGRSYEQYF
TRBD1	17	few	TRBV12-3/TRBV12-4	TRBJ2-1	TGTGCCAGCATCAGAGAGGGACAGGGGGCTTTTGTAGATGAGCAGTTCTTC	CASIREGQGAFVDEQFF
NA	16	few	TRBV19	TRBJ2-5	TGTGCCAGTTCTCCAGAGGAGGGGGGGTTCCAAGAGACCCAGTACTTC	CASSPEEGGFQETQYF
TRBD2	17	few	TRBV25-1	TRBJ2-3	TGTGCCAGCAGTGAATACTCCTTAGCGGGGGCAACAGATACGCAGTATTTT	CASSEYSLAGATDTQYF
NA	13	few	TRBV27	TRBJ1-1	TGTGCCAGCAGTTTACAGGAATACACTGAAGCTTTCTTT	CASSLQEYTEAFF
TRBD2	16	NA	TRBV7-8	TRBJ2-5	TGTGCCAGCAGCTTAGAAGGACTAGCGGCCCAAGAGACCCAGTACTTC	CASSLEGLAAQETQYF
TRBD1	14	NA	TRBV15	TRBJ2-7	TGTGCCACCAGCAGCCCGGGACAGGGTTACGAGCAGTACTTC	CATSSPGQGYEQYF
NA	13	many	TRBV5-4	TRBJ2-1	TGTGCCAGCCGCCTGGACTCCTACAATGAGCAGTTCTTC	CASRLDSYNEQFF
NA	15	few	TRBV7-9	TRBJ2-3	TGTGCCAGCAGCACCATGAGAAGGAGCACAGATACGCAGTATTTT	CASSTMRRSTDTQYF
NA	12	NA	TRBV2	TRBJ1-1	TGTGCCAGCAGGAGCAGGGTTGGCGAAGCTTTCTTT	CASRSRVGEAFF
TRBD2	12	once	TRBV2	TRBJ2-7	TGTGCCAGCGGACGAGGGGAGGGAGAGCAGTACTTC	CASGRGEGEQYF
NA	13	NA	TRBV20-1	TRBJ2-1	TGCAGTGCTAGCCCGGGACTTTACAATGAGCAGTTCTTC	CSASPGLYNEQFF
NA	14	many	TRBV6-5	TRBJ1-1	TGTGCCAGCAGTTACTCGAGCGGGACCACTGAAGCTTTCTTT	CASSYSSGTTEAFF
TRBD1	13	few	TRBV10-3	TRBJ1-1	TGTGCCATCAGACAGGGGCCGAACACTGAAGCTTTCTTT	CAIRQGPNTEAFF
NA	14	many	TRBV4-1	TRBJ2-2	TGCGCCAGCAGCCAAGTCGCAACCGACGGGGAGCTGTTTTTT	CASSQVATDGELFF
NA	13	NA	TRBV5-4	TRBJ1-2	TGTGCCAGCAGGCCGGGGGTCGACGATGGCTACACCTTC	CASRPGVDDGYTF
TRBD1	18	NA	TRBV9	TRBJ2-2	TGTGCCAGCAGCGTAAACCGGGACAGGGGGACGAACACCGGGGAGCTGTTTTTT	CASSVNRDRGTNTGELFF
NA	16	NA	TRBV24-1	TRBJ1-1	TGTGCCACCAGTGACTTCGAGAACCCCATGAACACTGAAGCTTTCTTT	CATSDFENPMNTEAFF
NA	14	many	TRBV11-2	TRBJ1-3	TGTGCCAGCAGCCGCCAGGGGACTGGAAACACCATATATTTT	CASSRQGTGNTIYF
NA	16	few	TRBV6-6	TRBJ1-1	TGTGCCAGCAGTGGGGGACTCCAGGGAGGAGGTACTGAAGCTTTCTTT	CASSGGLQGGGTEAFF
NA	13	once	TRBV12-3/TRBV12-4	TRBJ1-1	TGTGCCAGCAGTTTTAGGCCCGGGACTGAAGCTTTCTTT	CASSFRPGTEAFF